A single sample gave rise to the 12 T cell receptor beta chains below, sequenced in a study of T cell responses to AZD1222 COVID-19 vaccine. Profiled with immunoSEQ multiplex PCR; TCRdb holds only in-frame clones, not every one. Of around 99,000 clones listed, about nine tenths are singletons. The material sequenced was peripheral blood, taken 28 days after the second AZD1222 dose. The receptors were gathered from an adult who received the AZD1222 COVID-19 vaccine.

The rearrangement joins TRBV6-5 to TRBJ1-6, with D possibly matching TRBD1 (6 bases). CDR1 and CDR2 from the germline V gene are MNHEY and SVGAGI. V was trimmed by 5 bases and J by 8 bases, leaving 13 bases between them. The CDR3 sequence is 14 residues long. CDR3 DNA: TGTGCCAGCAGTACCGACAGGTCGTATTCACCCCTCCACTTT. It translates to CASSTDRSYSPLHF.

V is TRBV2 and J is TRBJ2-7, with D maybe TRBD2 (7 bases). The CDR3 has 13 amino acids. The V gene lost 10 bases and the J gene lost 6 bases, with 19 bases spanning the gap. The germline V gene has CDR1 SNHLY and CDR2 FYNNEI. The CDR3 DNA is TGTGCCAACCAAAGGGGGAGGGAGGCCGAGCAGTACTTC. Its translation: CANQRGREAEQYF.

This chain uses TRBV2 with TRBJ1-2, with D tentatively TRBD1 (5 bases). The V gene's germline CDR1 is SNHLY and CDR2 FYNNEI. The CDR3 spans 12 residues. Trimming pared 2 bases from V and 5 bases from J, leaving 6 bases between. The DNA for the CDR3 is TGTGCCAGCAGTGAAAGGGGTTATGGCTACACCTTC. Its protein is CASSERGYGYTF. Using reference TRBV2 and TRBJ1-2 for the parts outside the CDR3, the full variable domain is EPEVTQTPSHQVTQMGQEVILRCVPISNHLYFYWYRQILGQKVEFLVSFYNNEISEKSEIFDDQFSVERPDGSNFTLKIRSTKLEDSAMYFCASSERGYGYTFGSGTRLTVV.

The chain links TRBV6-5 to TRBJ2-7, with TRBD1 identical over 11 bases. The CDR3 length is 15 residues. CDR1 is MNHEY and CDR2 is SVGAGI in the germline V gene. V was pared by 2 bases and J by 4 bases, with 4 bases of the junction left unmatched. The CDR3 spells CASSYRDRGLYEQYF. The CDR3 DNA is TGTGCCAGCAGTTACCGGGACAGGGGGTTGTACGAGCAGTACTTC.

The chain recombines TRBV10-3 with TRBJ2-3; 15 positions agree with TRBD2. Germline CDR1 is ENHRY and CDR2 is SYGVKD. The length of the CDR3 is 17 residues. Trimming removed 4 bases from V and 5 bases from J; junction bases left unmatched: 7. In nucleotides, the CDR3 is TGTGCCATCAGTGCTGGACTAGCGGGGGGGCCTAGAGATACGCAGTATTTT. Amino acid sequence: CAISAGLAGGPRDTQYF.

This rearrangement joins TRBV4-3 to TRBJ2-1; D may be TRBD2 (6 bases). V was pared by 1 base and J by 7 bases, with 14 bases between. Germline loops: CDR1 LGHNA, CDR2 YSLEER. The CDR3 runs to 15 residues. In nucleotides, the CDR3 is TGCGCCAGCAGCCAAGTGGGGGGTGGGTCGAATGAGCAGTTCTTC. Its protein is CASSQVGGGSNEQFF.

The chain is built from TRBV12-5 and TRBJ2-7; possible D gene TRBD1, 6 bases. V lost 0 bases and J 0 bases, leaving 12 bases between the germline ends. This CDR3 has 16 amino acids. Per the germline V gene, CDR1 is LGHNT and CDR2 is FRNRAP. The CDR3 protein is CASGLVVGQSSYEQYF. DNA for the CDR3: TGTGCTAGTGGTTTGGTAGTAGGACAGAGCTCCTACGAGCAGTACTTC.

The J gene is TRBJ1-3, the V gene TRBV4-2; maybe TRBD1 (6 bases). The germline gives CDR1 LGHNA, CDR2 YNFKEQ. This CDR3 spans 16 amino acids. Trimming took off 4 bases at V and 2 bases at J, with 15 bases between the two ends. CDR3 coding DNA: TGTGCCAGCAGCCCTCAACAGGGTGAAGCTGGAAACACCATATATTTT. Translated, it gives CASSPQQGEAGNTIYF.

A remark on this clone: The sample holds other DNA sequences that translate to the same CDR3. The rearrangement links TRBV9 to TRBJ1-6; 9 positions agree with TRBD1. J was trimmed by 9 bases and V by 4 bases; bases with no gene match: 8. The CDR3 is 15 residues long. Per the germline V gene, CDR1 is SGDLS and CDR2 is YYNGEE. In DNA, the CDR3 is TGTGCCAGCAGCCCGCGGACAGGGGAGAGTTCACCCCTCCACTTT. Protein product: CASSPRTGESSPLHF.

The chain is built from TRBV6-5 and TRBJ2-1; 8 nucleotides match TRBD1. CDR3 size: 15 residues. Germline V lookup: CDR1 MNHEY, CDR2 SVGAGI. The ends lost 9 bases at V and 4 bases at J; junction bases unmatched: 11. CDR3 bases: TGTGCCAGTGAGGACAGGGAAGGGGTATACAATGAGCAGTTCTTC. Encoded protein: CASEDREGVYNEQFF.

Note on this clone: One end of the junction varies from germline; a read error may be responsible. This chain joins TRBV2 and TRBJ1-5; D may be TRBD1 (6 bases). Germline V gives CDR1 SNHLY, CDR2 FYNNEI. This CDR3 has 14 amino acids. The DNA for the CDR3 is TGTGCCAGCAACCAGGGGAGTACCAATCAGCCCCGGCATTTT. It codes for CASNQGSTNQPRHF.

The V call is TRBV30, the J call TRBJ1-2, with a weak D call TRBD1 (6 bases). The CDR3 is 11 amino acids. CDR1 and CDR2 from the germline V gene are GTSNPN and SVGIG (reference sequence). V lost 0 bases to trimming and J lost 8 bases, with 7 bases between them. CDR3 amino acids: CAWSVGGGYTF. As DNA, the CDR3 is TGTGCCTGGAGTGTAGGGGGGGGCTACACCTTC.